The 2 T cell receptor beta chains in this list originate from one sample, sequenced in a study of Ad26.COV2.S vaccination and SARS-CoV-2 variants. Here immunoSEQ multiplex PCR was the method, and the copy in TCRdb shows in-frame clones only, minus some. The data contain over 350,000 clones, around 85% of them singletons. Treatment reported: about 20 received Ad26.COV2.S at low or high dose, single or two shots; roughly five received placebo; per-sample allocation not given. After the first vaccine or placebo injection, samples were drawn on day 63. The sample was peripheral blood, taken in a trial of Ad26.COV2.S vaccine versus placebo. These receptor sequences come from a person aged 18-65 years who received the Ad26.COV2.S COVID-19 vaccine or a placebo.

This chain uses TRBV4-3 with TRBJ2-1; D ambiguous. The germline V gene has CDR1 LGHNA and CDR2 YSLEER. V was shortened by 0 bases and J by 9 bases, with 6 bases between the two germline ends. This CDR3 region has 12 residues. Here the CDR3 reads CASSQELGEQFF. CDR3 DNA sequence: TGCGCCAGCAGCCAAGAACTTGGTGAGCAGTTCTTC.

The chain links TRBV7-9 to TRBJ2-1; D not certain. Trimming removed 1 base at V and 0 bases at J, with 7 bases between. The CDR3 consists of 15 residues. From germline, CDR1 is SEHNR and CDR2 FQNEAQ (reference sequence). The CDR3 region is CASSLGDPSYNEQFF. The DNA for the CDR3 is TGTGCCAGCAGCTTAGGCGACCCCTCCTACAATGAGCAGTTCTTC.